The clone carrying this T cell receptor (beta chain) was picked up a small number of times. The antigen remains unidentified. With a J-beta primer mix and a sample-barcoded 5' primer, a second PCR ran about 7 to 11 cycles. TCRdb reprocessed the 5' RACE reads via MiXCR and lists one record per CDR3 protein. Of 1.5 million to 2 million distinct CDR3 sequences in the sample, roughly 50% are singletons; the top ten hold about 2.1%. This sample was included in a study of blood T cells in healthy people across ages. Study outcomes and limitations: A roughly linear fall in TCR beta diversity per million T cells was seen with increasing age. Strong correlation existed between TCR beta diversity and naive T cell percentage. Donor CMV status, an unknown factor, possibly confounded changes in expanded clonotypes.

This CDR3 has 12 amino acids. Trimming removed 4 bases at V and 11 bases at J, with 14 bases between. Looked up from germline, CDR1 is SGHTA and CDR2 is FQGNSA. The sequenced sample consisted of blood. The TCR originated in a woman aged 40 to 50 in good health. This rearrangement joins TRBV7-2 to TRBJ2-5; D may correspond to TRBD1 or TRBD2 (6 bases each). The CDR3 protein is CASSSGARKQYF. CDR3 nucleotide sequence: TGTGCCAGCAGCTCGGGGGCTCGTAAGCAGTACTTC.